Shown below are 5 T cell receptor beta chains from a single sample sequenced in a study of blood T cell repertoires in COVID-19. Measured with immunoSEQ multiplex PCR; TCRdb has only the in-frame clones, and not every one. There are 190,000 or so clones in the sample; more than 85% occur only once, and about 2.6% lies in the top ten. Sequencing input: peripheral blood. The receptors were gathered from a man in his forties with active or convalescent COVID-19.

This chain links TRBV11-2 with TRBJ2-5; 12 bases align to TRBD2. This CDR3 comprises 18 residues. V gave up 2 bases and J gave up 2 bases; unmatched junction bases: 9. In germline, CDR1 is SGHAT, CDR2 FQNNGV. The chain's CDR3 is CASSLKLAGGITQETQYF. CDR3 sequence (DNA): TGTGCCAGCAGCTTAAAACTAGCGGGGGGCATTACTCAAGAGACCCAGTACTTC.

The CDR3 here is CASSYRDRPGELFF. The CDR3 DNA reads as TGCGCCAGCAGCTACCGGGACAGACCCGGGGAGCTGTTTTTT. The chain joins TRBV5-1 to TRBJ2-2; 7 bases map to TRBD1. Germline V CDR1 and CDR2: SGHRS, YFSETQ. V trimming: 3 bases; J trimming: 6 bases; junction bases outside the gene matches: 5. This CDR3 spans 14 amino acids.

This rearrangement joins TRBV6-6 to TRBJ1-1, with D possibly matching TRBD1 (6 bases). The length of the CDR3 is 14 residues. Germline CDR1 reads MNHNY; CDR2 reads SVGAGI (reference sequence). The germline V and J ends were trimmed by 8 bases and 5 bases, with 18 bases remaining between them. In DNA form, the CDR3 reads TGTGCCAGCGACAAACTTCTCAGGGGAACTGAAGCTTTCTTT. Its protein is CASDKLLRGTEAFF.

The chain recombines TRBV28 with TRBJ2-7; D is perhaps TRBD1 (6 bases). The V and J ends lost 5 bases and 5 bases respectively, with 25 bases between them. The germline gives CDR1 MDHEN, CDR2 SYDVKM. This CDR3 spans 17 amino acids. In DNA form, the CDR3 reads TGTGCCAGCAGTCCGACGCGGACAGCCCCCCTCGGGGACGAGCAGTACTTC. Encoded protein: CASSPTRTAPLGDEQYF.

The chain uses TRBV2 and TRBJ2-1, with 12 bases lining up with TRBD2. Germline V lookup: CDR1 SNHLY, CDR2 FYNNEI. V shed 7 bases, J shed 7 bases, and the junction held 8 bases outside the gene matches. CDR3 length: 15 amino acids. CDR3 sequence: CASTSSGGAWNEQFF. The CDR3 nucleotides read TGTGCCAGCACTTCTAGCGGGGGGGCGTGGAATGAGCAGTTCTTC.